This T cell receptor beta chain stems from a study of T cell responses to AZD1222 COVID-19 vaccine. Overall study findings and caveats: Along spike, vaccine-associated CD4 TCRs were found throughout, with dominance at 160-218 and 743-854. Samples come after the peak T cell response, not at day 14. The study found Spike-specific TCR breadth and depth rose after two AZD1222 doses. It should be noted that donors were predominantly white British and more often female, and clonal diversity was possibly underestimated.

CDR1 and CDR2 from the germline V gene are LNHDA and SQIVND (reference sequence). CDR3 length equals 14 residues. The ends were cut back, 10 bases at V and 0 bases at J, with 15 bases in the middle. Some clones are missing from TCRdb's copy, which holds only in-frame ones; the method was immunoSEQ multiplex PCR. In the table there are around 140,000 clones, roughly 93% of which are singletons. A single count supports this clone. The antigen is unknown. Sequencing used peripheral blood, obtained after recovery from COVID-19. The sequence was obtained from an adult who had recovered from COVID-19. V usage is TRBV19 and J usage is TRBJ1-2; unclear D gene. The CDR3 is CATSDGHPNYGYTF. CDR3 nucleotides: TGTGCCACCAGCGACGGCCACCCTAACTATGGCTACACCTTC.